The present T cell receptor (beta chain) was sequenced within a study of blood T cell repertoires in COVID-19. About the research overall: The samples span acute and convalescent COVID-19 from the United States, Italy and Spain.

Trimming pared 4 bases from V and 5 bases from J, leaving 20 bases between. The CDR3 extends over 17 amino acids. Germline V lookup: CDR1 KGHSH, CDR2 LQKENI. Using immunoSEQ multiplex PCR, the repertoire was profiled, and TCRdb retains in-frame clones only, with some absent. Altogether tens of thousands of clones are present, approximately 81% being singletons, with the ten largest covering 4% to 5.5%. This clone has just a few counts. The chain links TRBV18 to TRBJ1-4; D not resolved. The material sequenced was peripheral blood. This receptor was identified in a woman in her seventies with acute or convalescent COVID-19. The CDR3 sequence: CASSLSRLQTTNEKLFF. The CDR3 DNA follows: TGTGCCAGCTCACTCTCCCGCCTACAGACCACAAATGAAAAACTGTTTTTT.